The clone carrying this T cell receptor (beta chain) came up many times. This specimen belongs to a study of regulatory T cells in long-lasting Graves disease. V shed 2 bases, J shed 7 bases, and the junction held 9 bases outside the gene matches. CDR1 and CDR2 (germline): SGHAT, FQDESV (reference sequence). The CDR3 extends over 15 amino acids. Stated time point: newly diagnosed GD, antithyroid drugs for less than 3 months. Following extraction of RNA from PBMCs, that RNA was used to make the TCR library. Arm-PCR with iRepertoire HTBI primers amplified the CDR3 regions for these TCR beta libraries. Original analysis: Identification of gene segments yielded 60 or so TRBV and roughly 15 TRBJ across samples. Using its own MiXCR run on the multiplex PCR reads, TCRdb lists one record per CDR3 protein. The authors' filters were not applied to this entry. The sample holds about 220,000 distinct CDR3 sequences; approximately 18% are singletons and the top ten take 10% to 15%.

Separately, the same data were catalogued under a study of T cells in Graves' hyperthyroidism and ophthalmopathy.

The J gene is TRBJ2-7, the V gene TRBV11-1, with 9 bases identical to TRBD1. The receptor's source is a woman in her thirties with Graves disease. Specimen: peripheral blood mononuclear cells (PBMCs), collected at new diagnosis, from a patient treated with antithyroid drugs. CDR3 amino acids: CASSLHRDRVQEQYF. CDR3 bases: TGTGCCAGCAGCTTACACCGGGACAGGGTCCAGGAGCAGTACTTC.